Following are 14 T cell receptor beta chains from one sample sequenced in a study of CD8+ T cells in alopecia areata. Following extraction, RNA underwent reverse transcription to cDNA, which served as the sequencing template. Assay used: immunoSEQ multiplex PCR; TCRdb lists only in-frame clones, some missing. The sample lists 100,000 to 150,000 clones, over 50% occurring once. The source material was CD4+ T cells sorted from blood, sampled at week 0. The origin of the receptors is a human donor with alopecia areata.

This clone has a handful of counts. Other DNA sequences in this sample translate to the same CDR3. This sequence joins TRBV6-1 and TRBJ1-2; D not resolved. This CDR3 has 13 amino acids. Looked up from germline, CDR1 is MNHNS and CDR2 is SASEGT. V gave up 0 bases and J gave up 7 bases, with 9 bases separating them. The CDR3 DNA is TGTGCCAGCAGTGAAGCGCCGGGTGGTGGCTACACCTTC. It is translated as CASSEAPGGGYTF.

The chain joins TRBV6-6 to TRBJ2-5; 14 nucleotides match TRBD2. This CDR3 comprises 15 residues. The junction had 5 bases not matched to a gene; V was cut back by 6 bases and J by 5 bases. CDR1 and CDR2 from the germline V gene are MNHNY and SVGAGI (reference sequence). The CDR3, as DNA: TGTGCCAGCAGCCGACTAGCGGGGGGGCACGAGACCCAGTACTTC. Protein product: CASSRLAGGHETQYF.

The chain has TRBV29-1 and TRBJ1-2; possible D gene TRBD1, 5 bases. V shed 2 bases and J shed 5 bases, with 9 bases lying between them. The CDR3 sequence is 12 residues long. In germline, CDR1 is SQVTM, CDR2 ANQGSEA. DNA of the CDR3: TGCAGCGTTGAAACAGGAGGGTATGGCTACACCTTC. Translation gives CSVETGGYGYTF.

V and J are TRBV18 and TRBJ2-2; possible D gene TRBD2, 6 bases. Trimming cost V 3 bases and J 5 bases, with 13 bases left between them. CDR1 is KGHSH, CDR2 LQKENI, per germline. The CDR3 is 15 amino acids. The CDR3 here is CASSPLGRGTGELFF. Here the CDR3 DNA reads TGTGCCAGCTCACCCCTAGGACGGGGGACCGGGGAGCTGTTTTTT.

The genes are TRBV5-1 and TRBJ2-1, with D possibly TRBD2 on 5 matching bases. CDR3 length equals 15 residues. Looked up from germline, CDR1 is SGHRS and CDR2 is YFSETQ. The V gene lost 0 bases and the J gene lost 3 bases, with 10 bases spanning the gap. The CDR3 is CASSLEATNYNEQFF. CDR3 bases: TGCGCCAGCAGCTTGGAAGCGACTAACTACAATGAGCAGTTCTTC.

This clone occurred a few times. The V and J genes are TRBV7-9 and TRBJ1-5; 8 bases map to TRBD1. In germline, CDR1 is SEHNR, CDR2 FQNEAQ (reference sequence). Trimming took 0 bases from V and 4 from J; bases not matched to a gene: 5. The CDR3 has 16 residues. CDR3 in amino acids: CASSLARTGRNQPQHF. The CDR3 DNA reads TGTGCCAGCAGCTTAGCGAGGACAGGGAGAAATCAGCCCCAGCATTTT.

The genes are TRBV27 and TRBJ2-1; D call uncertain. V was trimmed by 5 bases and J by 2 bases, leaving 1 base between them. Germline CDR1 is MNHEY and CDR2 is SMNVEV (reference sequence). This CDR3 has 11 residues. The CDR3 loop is CASSAYNEQFF. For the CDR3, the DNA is TGTGCCAGCAGTGCCTACAATGAGCAGTTCTTC.

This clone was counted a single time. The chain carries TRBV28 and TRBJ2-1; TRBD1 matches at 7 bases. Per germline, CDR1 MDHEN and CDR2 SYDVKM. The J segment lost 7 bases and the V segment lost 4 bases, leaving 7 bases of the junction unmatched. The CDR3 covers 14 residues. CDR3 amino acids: CASSSPQGTNEQFF. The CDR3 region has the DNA TGTGCCAGCAGTTCACCACAGGGGACGAATGAGCAGTTCTTC.

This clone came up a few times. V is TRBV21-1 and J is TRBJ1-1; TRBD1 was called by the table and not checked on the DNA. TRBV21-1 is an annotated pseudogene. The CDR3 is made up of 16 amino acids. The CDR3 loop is CASSRKGHPLNTEAFF. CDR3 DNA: TGTGCCAGCAGCAGAAAGGGACACCCACTGAACACTGAAGCTTTCTTT.

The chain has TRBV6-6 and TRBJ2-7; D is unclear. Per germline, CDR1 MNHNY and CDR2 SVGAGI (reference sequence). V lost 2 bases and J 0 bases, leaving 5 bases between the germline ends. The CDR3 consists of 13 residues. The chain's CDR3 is CASSYAVSYEQYF. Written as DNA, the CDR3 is TGTGCCAGCAGTTACGCGGTCTCCTACGAGCAGTACTTC.

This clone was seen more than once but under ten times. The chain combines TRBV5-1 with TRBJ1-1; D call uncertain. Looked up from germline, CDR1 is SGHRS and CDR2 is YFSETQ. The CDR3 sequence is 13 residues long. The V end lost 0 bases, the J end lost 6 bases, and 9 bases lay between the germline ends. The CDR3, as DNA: TGCGCCAGCAGCTTGGAAGCACCTTCTGAAGCTTTCTTT. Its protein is CASSLEAPSEAFF.

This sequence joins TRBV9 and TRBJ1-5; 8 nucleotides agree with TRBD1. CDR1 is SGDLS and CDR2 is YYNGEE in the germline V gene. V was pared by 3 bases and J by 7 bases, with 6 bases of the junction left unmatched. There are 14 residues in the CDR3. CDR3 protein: CASSEDRGDQPQHF. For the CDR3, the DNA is TGTGCCAGCAGCGAAGACAGGGGTGACCAGCCCCAGCATTTT.

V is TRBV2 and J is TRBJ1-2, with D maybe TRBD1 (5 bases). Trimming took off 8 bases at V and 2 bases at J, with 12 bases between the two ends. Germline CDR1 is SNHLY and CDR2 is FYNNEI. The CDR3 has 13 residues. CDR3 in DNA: TGTGCCAGCCACTCCGGGGCCAACTATGGCTACACCTTC. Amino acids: CASHSGANYGYTF.

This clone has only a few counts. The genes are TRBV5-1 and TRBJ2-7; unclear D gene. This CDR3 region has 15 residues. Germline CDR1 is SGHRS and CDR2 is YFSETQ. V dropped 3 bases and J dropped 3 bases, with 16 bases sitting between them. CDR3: CASSSTRGTYYEQYF. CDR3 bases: TGCGCCAGCAGCTCCACCCGCGGAACATACTACGAGCAGTACTTC.